The 8 T cell receptor beta chains below come from one sample, sequenced in a study of blood T cell repertoires in COVID-19. Sequenced by immunoSEQ multiplex PCR; TCRdb stores in-frame clones only, minus some. The repertoire holds some 180,000 clones, about 80% seen once, with just over 8.5% in the top ten. The specimen sequenced was peripheral blood. These receptors were obtained from a woman in her 50s with active or convalescent COVID-19.

The gene calls are TRBV3-1 (or the pseudogene TRBV3-2) and TRBJ1-2; 7 bases line up with TRBD1. V was clipped by 3 bases and J by 1 base; unmatched bases: 5. From germline, CDR1 is LGHDT and CDR2 YNNKEL (reference sequence). The CDR3 covers 15 residues. CDR3 DNA sequence: TGTGCCAGCAGCCAGAGGACAGGCGTTAACTATGGCTACACCTTC. It translates to CASSQRTGVNYGYTF.

This clone was detected once. The chain uses TRBV5-1 and TRBJ1-3; 11 bases fit TRBD1. Trimming took 4 bases from V and 2 from J; bases not matched to a gene: 2. The CDR3 extends over 15 amino acids. Germline assignment: CDR1 SGHRS and CDR2 YFSETQ. The CDR3 coding sequence is TGCGCCAGCAGCGTGGACAGGGGGCCTGGAAACACCATATATTTT. As protein: CASSVDRGPGNTIYF.

The V call is TRBV15, the J call TRBJ1-2; TRBD1 is a possible D gene (5 bases). Trimming cost V 6 bases and J 2 bases, with 13 bases left between them. There are 14 residues in the CDR3. Germline V gene data show CDR1 as LNHNV and CDR2 as YYDKDF (reference sequence). Here the CDR3 reads CATRGGEENYGYTF. The CDR3 coding sequence is TGTGCCACCAGGGGGGGGGAAGAAAACTATGGCTACACCTTC.

This clone was found once. The chain recombines TRBV4-1 with TRBJ1-6; D is perhaps TRBD1 (6 bases). The CDR3 loop spans 16 amino acids. Per germline, CDR1 MGHRA and CDR2 YSYEKL. V was pared by 0 bases and J by 10 bases, with 16 bases between. The CDR3 coding sequence is TGCGCCAGCAGCCAAGATCGGGACATACCAGGGTCACCCCTCCACTTT. Translation: CASSQDRDIPGSPLHF.

V and J are TRBV7-2 and TRBJ2-7; 10 nucleotides line up with TRBD1. Germline V gene data show CDR1 as SGHTA and CDR2 as FQGNSA. V shed 3 bases, J shed 1 base, and the junction held 9 bases outside the gene matches. The CDR3 has 17 amino acids. In DNA form, the CDR3 reads TGTGCCAGCAGCTTCCAACCCCCGGGACAGGGGTCCTACGAGCAGTACTTC. Amino acids: CASSFQPPGQGSYEQYF.

The chain links TRBV30 to TRBJ1-3, with 7 bases lining up with TRBD1. Per germline, CDR1 GTSNPN and CDR2 SVGIG (reference sequence). V lost 2 bases and J lost 2; bases outside the gene matches: 6. CDR3 length: 15 residues. The CDR3 reads CAWSQSGTAGNTIYF. The CDR3 nucleotides read TGTGCCTGGAGTCAATCCGGGACAGCTGGAAACACCATATATTTT.

This clone was observed once. The chain has TRBV11-2 and TRBJ2-7; no definite D call. CDR1 SGHAT and CDR2 FQNNGV come from the germline V gene. The CDR3 loop spans 14 amino acids. The ends were cut back, 1 base at V and 2 bases at J, with 9 bases in the middle. The CDR3 DNA is TGTGCCAGCAGCTTAGTTCCAGGAACCTACGAGCAGTACTTC. Residues: CASSLVPGTYEQYF.

In this sample, this clone turned up a few times. J is TRBJ2-3 and V is TRBV11-2; TRBD2 might be the D (6 bases). The germline gives CDR1 SGHAT, CDR2 FQNNGV. The CDR3 length is 17 residues. With 0 bases removed from V and 0 bases from J, the gap between germline ends came to 13 bases. The CDR3 region is CASSLEGGLSSTDTQYF. Here the CDR3 DNA reads TGTGCCAGCAGCTTAGAGGGGGGACTCTCTAGCACAGATACGCAGTATTTT.